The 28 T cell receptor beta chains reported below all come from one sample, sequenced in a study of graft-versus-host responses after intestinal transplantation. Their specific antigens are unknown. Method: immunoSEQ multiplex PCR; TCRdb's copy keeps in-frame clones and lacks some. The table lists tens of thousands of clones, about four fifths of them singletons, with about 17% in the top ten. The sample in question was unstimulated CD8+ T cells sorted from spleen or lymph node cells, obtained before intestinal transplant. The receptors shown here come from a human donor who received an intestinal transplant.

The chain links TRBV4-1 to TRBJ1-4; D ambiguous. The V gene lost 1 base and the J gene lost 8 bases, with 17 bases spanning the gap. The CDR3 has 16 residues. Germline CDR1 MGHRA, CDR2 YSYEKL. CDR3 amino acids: CASSQGYLRKGEKLFF. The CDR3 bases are TGCGCCAGCAGCCAAGGATACCTCAGAAAGGGCGAAAAACTGTTTTTT.

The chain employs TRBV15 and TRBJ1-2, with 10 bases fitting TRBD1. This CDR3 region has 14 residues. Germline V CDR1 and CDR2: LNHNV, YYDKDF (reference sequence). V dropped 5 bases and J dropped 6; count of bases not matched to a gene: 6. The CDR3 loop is CATSGEGTGDGYTF. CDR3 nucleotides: TGTGCCACCAGCGGGGAAGGGACAGGGGATGGCTACACCTTC.

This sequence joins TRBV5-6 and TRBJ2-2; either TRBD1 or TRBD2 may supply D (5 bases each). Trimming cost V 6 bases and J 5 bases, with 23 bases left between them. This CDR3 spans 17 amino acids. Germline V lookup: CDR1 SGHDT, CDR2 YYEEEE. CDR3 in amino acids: CASIRGATTEFTGELFF. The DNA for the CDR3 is TGTGCCAGCATCCGAGGGGCTACTACGGAATTTACCGGGGAGCTGTTTTTT.

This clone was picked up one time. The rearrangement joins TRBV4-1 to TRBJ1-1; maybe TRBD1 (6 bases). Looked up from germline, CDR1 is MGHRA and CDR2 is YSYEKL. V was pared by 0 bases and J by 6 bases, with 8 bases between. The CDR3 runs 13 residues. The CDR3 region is CASSQDTGPEAFF. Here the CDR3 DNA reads TGCGCCAGCAGCCAAGATACAGGGCCTGAAGCTTTCTTT.

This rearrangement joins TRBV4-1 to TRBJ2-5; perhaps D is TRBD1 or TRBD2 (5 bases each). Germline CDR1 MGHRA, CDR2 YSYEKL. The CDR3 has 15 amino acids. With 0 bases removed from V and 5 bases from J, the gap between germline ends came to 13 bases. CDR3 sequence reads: CASSQEQGRGETQYF. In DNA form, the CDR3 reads TGCGCCAGCAGCCAAGAGCAGGGTCGAGGGGAGACCCAGTACTTC.

The CDR3 here is CASSYGTGGTDTQYF. In DNA form, the CDR3 reads TGTGCCAGCAGTTATGGGACAGGGGGCACAGATACGCAGTATTTT. The V and J genes are TRBV27 and TRBJ2-3; 10 bases are shared with TRBD1. The germline CDR1 and CDR2 sequences are MNHEY and SMNVEV (reference sequence). CDR3 size: 15 residues. After removal of 4 bases from V and 1 base from J, the junction contained 2 bases not matched to a gene.

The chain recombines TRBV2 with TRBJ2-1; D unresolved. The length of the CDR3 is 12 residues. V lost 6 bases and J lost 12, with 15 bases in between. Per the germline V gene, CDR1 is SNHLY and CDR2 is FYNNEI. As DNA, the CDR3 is TGTGCCAGCAGGCTCACAGCTAGAACGCAGTTCTTC. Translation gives CASRLTARTQFF.

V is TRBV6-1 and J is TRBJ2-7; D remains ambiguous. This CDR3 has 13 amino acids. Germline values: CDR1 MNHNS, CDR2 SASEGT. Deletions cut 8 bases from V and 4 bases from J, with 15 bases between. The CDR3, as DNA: TGTGCCAGCCTGGACGGTACTTCATACGAGCAGTACTTC. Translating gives CASLDGTSYEQYF.

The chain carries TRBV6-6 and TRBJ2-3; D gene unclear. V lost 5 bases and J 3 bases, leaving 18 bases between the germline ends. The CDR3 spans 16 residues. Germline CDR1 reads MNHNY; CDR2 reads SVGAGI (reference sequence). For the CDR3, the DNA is TGTGCCAGCAGTCCAGAATCCAGCTGGGGTACAGATACGCAGTATTTT. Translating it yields CASSPESSWGTDTQYF.

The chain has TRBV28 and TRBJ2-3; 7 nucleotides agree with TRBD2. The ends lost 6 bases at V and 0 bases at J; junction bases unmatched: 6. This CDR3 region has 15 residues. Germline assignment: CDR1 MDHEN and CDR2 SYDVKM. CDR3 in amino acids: CASSPTSASTDTQYF. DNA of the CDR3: TGTGCCAGCAGCCCTACTAGCGCCAGCACAGATACGCAGTATTTT.

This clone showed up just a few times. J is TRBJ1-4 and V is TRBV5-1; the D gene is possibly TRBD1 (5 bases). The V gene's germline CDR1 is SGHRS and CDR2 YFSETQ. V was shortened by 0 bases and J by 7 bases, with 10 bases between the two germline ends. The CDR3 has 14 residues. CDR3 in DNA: TGCGCCAGCAGCTTGGGGGGCTGGGGTGAAAAACTGTTTTTT. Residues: CASSLGGWGEKLFF.

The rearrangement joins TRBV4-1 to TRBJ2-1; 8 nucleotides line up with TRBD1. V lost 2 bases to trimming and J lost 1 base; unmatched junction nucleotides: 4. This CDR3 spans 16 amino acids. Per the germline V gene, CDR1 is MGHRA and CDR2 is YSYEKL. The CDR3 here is CASSQPTGGSYNEQFF. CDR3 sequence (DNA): TGCGCCAGCAGCCAACCCACAGGGGGATCCTACAATGAGCAGTTCTTC.

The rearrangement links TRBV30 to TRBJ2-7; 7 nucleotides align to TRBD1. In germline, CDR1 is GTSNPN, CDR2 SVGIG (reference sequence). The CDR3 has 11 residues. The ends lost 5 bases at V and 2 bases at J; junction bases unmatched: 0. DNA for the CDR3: TGTGCCTGGGACAGGGCCTACGAGCAGTACTTC. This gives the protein CAWDRAYEQYF.

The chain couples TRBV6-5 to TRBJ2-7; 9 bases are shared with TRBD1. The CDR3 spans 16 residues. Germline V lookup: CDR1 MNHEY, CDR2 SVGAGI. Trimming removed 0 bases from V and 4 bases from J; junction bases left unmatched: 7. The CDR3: CASSYSKGTGRYEQYF. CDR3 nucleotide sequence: TGTGCCAGCAGTTACTCGAAGGGGACAGGGAGGTACGAGCAGTACTTC.

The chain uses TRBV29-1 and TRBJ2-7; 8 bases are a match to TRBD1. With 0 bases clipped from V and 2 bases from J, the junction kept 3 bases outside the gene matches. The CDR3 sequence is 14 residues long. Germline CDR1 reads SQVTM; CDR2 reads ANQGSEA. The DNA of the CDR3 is TGCAGCGTTGAAGATGGACAGGGCCCCTACGAGCAGTACTTC. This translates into CSVEDGQGPYEQYF.

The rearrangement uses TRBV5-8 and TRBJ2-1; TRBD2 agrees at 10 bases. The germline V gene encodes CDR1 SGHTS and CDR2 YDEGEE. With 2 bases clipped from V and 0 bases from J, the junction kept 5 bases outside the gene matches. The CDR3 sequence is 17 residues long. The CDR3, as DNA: TGTGCCAGCAGCTTAGCTAGCGGGAGTTACTCCTACAATGAGCAGTTCTTC. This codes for CASSLASGSYSYNEQFF. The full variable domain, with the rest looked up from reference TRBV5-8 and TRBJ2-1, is EAGVTQSPTHLIKTRGQQATLRCSPISGHTSVYWYQQALGLGLQFLLWYDEGEERNRGNFPPRFSGRQFPNYSSELNVNALELEDSALYLCASSLASGSYSYNEQFFGPGTRLTVL.

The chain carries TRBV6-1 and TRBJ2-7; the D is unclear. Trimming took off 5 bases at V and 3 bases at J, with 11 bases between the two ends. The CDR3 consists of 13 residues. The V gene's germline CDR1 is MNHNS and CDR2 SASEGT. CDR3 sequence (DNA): TGTGCCAGCAGTCACGGACGGAACTACGAGCAGTACTTC. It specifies CASSHGRNYEQYF.

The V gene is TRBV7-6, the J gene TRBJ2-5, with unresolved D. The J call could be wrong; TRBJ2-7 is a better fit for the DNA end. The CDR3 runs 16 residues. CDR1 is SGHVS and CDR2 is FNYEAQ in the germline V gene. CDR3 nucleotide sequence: TGTGCCAGCAGCCCCCGGATAAAGACTTACACCTACGAGCAGTACTTC. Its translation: CASSPRIKTYTYEQYF.

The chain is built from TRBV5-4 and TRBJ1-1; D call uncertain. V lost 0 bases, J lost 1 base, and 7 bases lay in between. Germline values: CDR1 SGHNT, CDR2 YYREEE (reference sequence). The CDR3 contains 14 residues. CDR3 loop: CASSLGVGNTEAFF. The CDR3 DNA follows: TGTGCCAGCAGCTTGGGGGTAGGGAACACTGAAGCTTTCTTT.

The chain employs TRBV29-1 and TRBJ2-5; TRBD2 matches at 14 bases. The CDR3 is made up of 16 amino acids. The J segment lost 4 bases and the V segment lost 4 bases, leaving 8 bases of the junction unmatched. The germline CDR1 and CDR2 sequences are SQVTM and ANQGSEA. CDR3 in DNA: TGCAGCGTTGCGGGGACTAGCGGGAGAAGGTTAGAGACCCAGTACTTC. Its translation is CSVAGTSGRRLETQYF.

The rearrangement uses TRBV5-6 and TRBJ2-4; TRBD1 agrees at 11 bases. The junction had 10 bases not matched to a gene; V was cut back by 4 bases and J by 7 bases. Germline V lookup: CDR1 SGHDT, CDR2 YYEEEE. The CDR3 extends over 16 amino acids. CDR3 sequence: CASSPWAGQGANIQYF. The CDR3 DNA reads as TGTGCCAGCAGCCCCTGGGCCGGACAGGGGGCGAACATTCAGTACTTC. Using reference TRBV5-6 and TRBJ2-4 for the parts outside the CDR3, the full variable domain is DAGVTQSPTHLIKTRGQQVTLRCSPKSGHDTVSWYQQALGQGPQFIFQYYEEEERQRGNFPDRFSGHQFPNYSSELNVNALLLGDSALYLCASSPWAGQGANIQYFGAGTRLSVL.

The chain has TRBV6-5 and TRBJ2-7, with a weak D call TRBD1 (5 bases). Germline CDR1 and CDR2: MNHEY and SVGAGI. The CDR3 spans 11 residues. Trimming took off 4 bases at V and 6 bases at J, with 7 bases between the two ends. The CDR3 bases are TGTGCCAGCAGTTCTGGGGCCGAGCAGTACTTC. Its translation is CASSSGAEQYF.

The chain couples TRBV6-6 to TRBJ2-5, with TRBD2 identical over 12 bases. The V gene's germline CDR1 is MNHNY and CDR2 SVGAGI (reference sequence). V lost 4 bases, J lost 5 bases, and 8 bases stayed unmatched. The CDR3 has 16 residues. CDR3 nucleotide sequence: TGTGCCAGCAGTTCCCTAGCGGGGGGGCACCGGGAGACCCAGTACTTC. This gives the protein CASSSLAGGHRETQYF.

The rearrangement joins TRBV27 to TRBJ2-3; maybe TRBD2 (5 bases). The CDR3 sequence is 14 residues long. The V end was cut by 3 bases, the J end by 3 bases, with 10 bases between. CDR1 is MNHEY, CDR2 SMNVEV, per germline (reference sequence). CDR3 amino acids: CASSFFGVTDTQYF. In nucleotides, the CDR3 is TGTGCCAGCAGTTTCTTCGGGGTTACAGATACGCAGTATTTT.

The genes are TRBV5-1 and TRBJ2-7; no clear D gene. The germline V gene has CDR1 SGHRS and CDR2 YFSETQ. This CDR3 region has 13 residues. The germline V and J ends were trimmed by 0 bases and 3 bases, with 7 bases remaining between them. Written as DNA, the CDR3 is TGCGCCAGCAGCTTGGAAAGGGACTACGAGCAGTACTTC. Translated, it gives CASSLERDYEQYF.

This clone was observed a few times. CDR3 nucleotides: TGTGCCAGCAGCAACCGGGACAGGGGTAGAAATGAGCAGTTCTTC. Protein product: CASSNRDRGRNEQFF. The chain is built from TRBV6-4 and TRBJ2-1, with 10 bases lining up with TRBD1. This CDR3 comprises 15 residues. V lost 6 bases to trimming and J lost 7 bases; unmatched junction nucleotides: 9. Germline CDR1 MRHNA, CDR2 SNTAGT.

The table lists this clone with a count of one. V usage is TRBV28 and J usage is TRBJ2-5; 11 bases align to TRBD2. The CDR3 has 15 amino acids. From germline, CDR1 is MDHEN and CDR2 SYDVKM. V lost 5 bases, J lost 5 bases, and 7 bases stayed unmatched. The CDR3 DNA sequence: TGTGCCAGCAGTCTCACTAGCGGGAGTGGGGAGACCCAGTACTTC. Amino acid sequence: CASSLTSGSGETQYF. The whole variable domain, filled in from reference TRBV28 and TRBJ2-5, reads DVKVTQSSRYLVKRTGEKVFLECVQDMDHENMFWYRQDPGLGLRLIYFSYDVKMKEKGDIPEGYSVSREKKERFSLILESASTNQTSMYLCASSLTSGSGETQYFGPGTRLLVL.

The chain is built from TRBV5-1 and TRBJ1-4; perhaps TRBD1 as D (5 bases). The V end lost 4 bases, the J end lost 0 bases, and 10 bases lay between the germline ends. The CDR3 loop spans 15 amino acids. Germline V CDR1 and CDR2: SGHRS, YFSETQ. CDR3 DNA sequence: TGCGCCAGCAGCACTGACAGTCCAACTAATGAAAAACTGTTTTTT. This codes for CASSTDSPTNEKLFF.